The rows below give T cell receptor beta chains drawn from one sample of a study of cytomegalovirus exposure and HLA in healthy donors. Measured with immunoSEQ multiplex PCR; TCRdb has only the in-frame clones, and not every one. The data show more than 50,000 clones, around 70% seen once. The sequenced material came from PBMCs. These receptors originate from a woman aged 60 to 75 in good health and CMV-seropositive. CDR3s leave out the opening cysteine and the closing phenylalanine or tryptophan.

>TRBV6-5|TRBJ1-2
ASTSGGQGYT
>TRBV6-5|TRBJ1-5
ASSTGTGNQPQH
>TRBV7-2|TRBJ2-1
ASSSTGLAGGLSEQF
>TRBV2|TRBJ1-1
ASKIQGNTEAF
>TRBV6-6|TRBJ1-2
ATSGDGYT
>TRBV29-1|TRBJ1-1
SALQGAGTEAF
>TRBV7-3|TRBJ2-1
ASSLTGTPSYNEQF
>TRBV6-6|TRBJ1-6
ASSYLEDSPLH
>TRBV12-5|TRBJ1-2
ASVPDSAYGYT
>TRBV5-4|TRBJ2-1
ASSSPHAGGPYNEQF
>TRBV7-8|TRBJ2-7
ASSLYYEQY
>TRBV18|TRBJ1-6
ASSPYVSGEGSPLH
>TRBV6-1|TRBJ1-1
ASSKTGGGTEAF
>TRBV10-2|TRBJ1-1
ASGRGKVTEAF
>TRBV6-5|TRBJ1-2
ASSIDRGQLGYT
>TRBV5-1|TRBJ2-5
ASSLEGQGVGETQY
>TRBV11-2|TRBJ1-1
ASTWTGGMGTEAF
>TRBV6-5|TRBJ1-2
ASSYSIGTGVGYT
>TRBV6-1|TRBJ2-7
ASSGRDRGSPYEQY
>TRBV19|TRBJ2-6
ASNRNRGPGANVLT
>TRBV7-9|TRBJ1-3
SSSLDQGGTNTIY
>TRBV5-8|TRBJ1-1
ASSQGGTREAF
>TRBV5-1|TRBJ1-1
ASSSLRQDTEAF
>TRBV28|TRBJ1-2
ASSQEGANGYT
>TRBV19|TRBJ1-1
ATSLGGARLGAF
>TRBV11-2|TRBJ1-5
ASSFGASSNQPQH
>TRBV10-1|TRBJ1-1
ASSKGQGRTEAF
>TRBV5-1|TRBJ2-5
ASSLVGTGGETQY
>TRBV28|TRBJ2-7
ASSPQDRVGHEQY
>TRBV6-5|TRBJ1-1
ASSSWTGGTEAF
>TRBV27|TRBJ1-1
ASSPILSVTEAF